What follows are 30 T cell receptor beta chains derived from one specimen sequenced in a study of shared clonotypes between healthy human individuals. Repertoires were generated with immunoSEQ multiplex PCR, while TCRdb's copy carries only in-frame clones and drops some. Among about 700,000 clones listed, about 91% were seen once. CD45RO-negative, CCR7-selected cells formed the naive CD8 fraction, which excluded terminally differentiated effector memory CD45RA+ cells. Sequencing was performed on naive CD8+ T cells sorted from blood. Receptors were obtained from a man aged 25 to 45 in good health.

This clone has only one observation. Other DNA sequences in the same sample also yield this CDR3. The V and J genes are TRBV15 and TRBJ1-1; D gene uncertain. This CDR3 has 12 residues. The V gene's germline CDR1 is LNHNV and CDR2 YYDKDF (reference sequence). Trimming took off 1 base at V and 5 bases at J, with 5 bases between the two ends. This chain's CDR3 is CATSRGNTEAFF. The CDR3 nucleotides read TGTGCCACCAGCAGAGGGAATACTGAAGCTTTCTTT.

Note on this clone: This same CDR3 is encoded by further DNA sequences in the sample. The genes are TRBV7-8 and TRBJ2-2; 7 nucleotides match TRBD1. V shed 3 bases, J shed 5 bases, and the junction held 6 bases outside the gene matches. The CDR3 totals 15 residues. Germline assignment: CDR1 SGHVS and CDR2 FQNEAQ. The DNA for the CDR3 is TGTGCCAGCAGCTTTTCACAGGGGAATACCGGGGAGCTGTTTTTT. Residues: CASSFSQGNTGELFF.

This rearrangement joins TRBV19 to TRBJ2-7, with 10 positions matching TRBD1. This CDR3 region has 13 residues. Trimming cost V 5 bases and J 6 bases; bases outside gene matches: 4. From germline, CDR1 is LNHDA and CDR2 SQIVND (reference sequence). Written as DNA, the CDR3 is TGTGCCAGTAGTTCACGGACAGGGGGCGAGCAGTACTTC. Translated, it gives CASSSRTGGEQYF.

Concerning this clone: The junction departs from germline at one end; a sequencing error may be responsible. This chain links TRBV7-7 with TRBJ2-1; 12 bases are a match to TRBD1. The germline V gene has CDR1 SSHAT and CDR2 FNYEAQ (reference sequence). This CDR3 has 19 amino acids. CDR3 coding DNA: TGTGCTAGCAGCTTATCTCCGGGACAGGGGGCGCGGGGCGCCAATGAGCAGTTCTTC. Residues: CASSLSPGQGARGANEQFF. Combining the CDR3 with reference TRBV7-7 and TRBJ2-1 gives the whole variable domain GAGVSQSPRYKVTKRGQDVTLRCDPISSHATLYWYQQALGQGPEFLTYFNYEAQPDKSGLPSDRFSAERPEGSISTLTIQRTEQRDSAMYRCASSLSPGQGARGANEQFFGPGTRLTVL.

Comments on this clone: This CDR3 is also generated by other DNA sequences in the sample. The V and J genes are TRBV27 and TRBJ2-2; unclear D gene. Per the germline V gene, CDR1 is MNHEY and CDR2 is SMNVEV (reference sequence). V was clipped by 2 bases and J by 6 bases, with 7 bases between them. The CDR3 totals 13 residues. Written as DNA, the CDR3 is TGTGCCAGCAGTTTAGGGTTGGCCGGGGAGCTGTTTTTT. It codes for CASSLGLAGELFF.

The chain couples TRBV5-1 to TRBJ2-5, with unresolved D. The ends were cut back, 1 base at V and 4 bases at J, with 11 bases in the middle. The CDR3 has 14 residues. Germline lookup yields CDR1 SGHRS and CDR2 YFSETQ. Here the CDR3 DNA reads TGCGCCAGCAGCTTGAGCCGCCCGGGAGAGACCCAGTACTTC. Protein: CASSLSRPGETQYF.

The chain carries TRBV27 and TRBJ2-3, with TRBD1 matching over 9 bases. After removal of 5 bases from V and 3 bases from J, the junction contained 6 bases not matched to a gene. Germline CDR1 and CDR2: MNHEY and SMNVEV (reference sequence). The CDR3 length is 15 residues. The CDR3 here is CASSKTTGGTDTQYF. The CDR3 nucleotides read TGTGCCAGCAGTAAAACGACAGGGGGTACAGATACGCAGTATTTT.

For this clone: The identical CDR3 is also encoded by other nucleotide sequences in the sample. The chain recombines TRBV4-1 with TRBJ2-7; 9 nucleotides line up with TRBD2. With V trimmed by 1 base and J by 2 bases, 3 bases remained unmatched. Germline V CDR1 and CDR2: MGHRA, YSYEKL. This CDR3 is 15 amino acids long. The CDR3 DNA is TGCGCCAGCAGCCAAGTCCTAGCGGGGACCTACGAGCAGTACTTC. Translation: CASSQVLAGTYEQYF.

V and J are TRBV4-2 and TRBJ2-1; 10 bases agree with TRBD2. With 4 bases clipped from V and 8 bases from J, the junction kept 11 bases outside the gene matches. Per germline, CDR1 LGHNA and CDR2 YNFKEQ. CDR3 length equals 16 residues. DNA for the CDR3: TGTGCCAGCAGCCCGTCTCTAGCGGGAGTAGCCCATGAGCAGTTCTTC. Its translation is CASSPSLAGVAHEQFF.

The CDR3 spells CASSSRSDMFPYEQYF. The CDR3 DNA reads as TGTGCCAGCAGCTCTAGGTCGGACATGTTCCCCTACGAGCAGTACTTC. The gene calls are TRBV7-8 and TRBJ2-7; possibly TRBD1 for D (5 bases). V was pared by 4 bases and J by 2 bases, with 18 bases between. The CDR3 contains 16 residues. The V gene's germline CDR1 is SGHVS and CDR2 FQNEAQ.

The rearrangement links TRBV18 to TRBJ2-1, with 10 bases identical to TRBD2. The CDR3 has 17 amino acids. With 3 bases clipped from V and 3 bases from J, the junction kept 8 bases outside the gene matches. Germline assignment: CDR1 KGHSH and CDR2 LQKENI. For the CDR3, the DNA is TGTGCCAGCTCACCGAACCCTAGCGGGAGTTACTACAATGAGCAGTTCTTC. Its protein product is CASSPNPSGSYYNEQFF.

This clone is a singleton in its sample. The chain links TRBV13 to TRBJ1-2; D unclear. CDR3 length: 12 amino acids. Trimming took off 8 bases at V and 2 bases at J, with 9 bases between the two ends. Germline-derived CDR1 and CDR2 are PRHDT and FYEKMQ (reference sequence). CDR3 sequence reads: CASSEMNYGYTF. CDR3 DNA sequence: TGTGCCAGCTCCGAGATGAACTATGGCTACACCTTC.

J is TRBJ2-7 and V is TRBV11-2, with TRBD1 identical over 8 bases. The germline V gene encodes CDR1 SGHAT and CDR2 FQNNGV. V trimming: 6 bases; J trimming: 1 base; junction bases outside the gene matches: 5. This CDR3 comprises 14 residues. CDR3 loop: CASRWGTGSYEQYF. CDR3 nucleotide sequence: TGTGCCAGCAGATGGGGGACAGGATCCTACGAGCAGTACTTC.

This rearrangement joins TRBV7-3 to TRBJ2-1, with 14 bases fitting TRBD2. The CDR3 runs to 20 residues. J was trimmed by 0 bases and V by 5 bases; bases with no gene match: 12. The germline CDR1 and CDR2 sequences are SGHTA and FQGTGA. The DNA for the CDR3 is TGTGCCAGCAGCCTCTCAGGACTAGCGGGAGGCTCGGGCTCCTACAATGAGCAGTTCTTC. Amino acid sequence: CASSLSGLAGGSGSYNEQFF.

The chain carries TRBV28 and TRBJ2-2; D may match TRBD1 or TRBD2 (9 bases each). Germline V lookup: CDR1 MDHEN, CDR2 SYDVKM. The V end lost 10 bases, the J end lost 4 bases, and 37 bases lay between the germline ends. There are 21 residues in the CDR3. CDR3 in amino acids: CAINRVPGQGVGGRGTGELFF. The DNA of the CDR3 is TGTGCCATCAATAGAGTCCCGGGACAGGGCGTTGGCGGGAGGGGCACCGGGGAGCTGTTTTTT.

This clone showed up just a few times. A read error may produce the germline difference seen at one junction end. The chain uses TRBV10-3 and TRBJ2-7, with D perhaps matching TRBD2 (6 bases). The CDR3 extends over 12 amino acids. Germline CDR1 reads ENHRY; CDR2 reads SYGVKD. Here the CDR3 reads CAVRLVNYEQYF. The DNA for the CDR3 is TGTGCCGTCAGACTAGTTAACTACGAGCAGTACTTC.

This clone was seen a single time. At the DNA level, this CDR3 is encoded by other sequences in the same sample as well. The genes are TRBV4-1 and TRBJ1-5; tentatively, D is TRBD1 (5 bases). Germline V gene data show CDR1 as MGHRA and CDR2 as YSYEKL. The V end lost 0 bases, the J end lost 4 bases, and 7 bases lay between the germline ends. This CDR3 is built from 14 residues. The CDR3 DNA follows: TGCGCCAGCAGCCAAGACAGGGCGAATCAGCCCCAGCATTTT. It yields the protein CASSQDRANQPQHF.

The V call is TRBV9, the J call TRBJ2-7; perhaps TRBD1 as D (6 bases). Trimming pared 0 bases from V and 1 base from J, leaving 23 bases between. In germline, CDR1 is SGDLS, CDR2 YYNGEE. The CDR3 covers 19 residues. DNA for the CDR3: TGTGCCAGCAGCGTAGTACCCGGGACATCTGACGACGATTCCTACGAGCAGTACTTC. It yields the protein CASSVVPGTSDDDSYEQYF.

The chain has TRBV5-8 and TRBJ1-2; the D is unclear. The V gene's germline CDR1 is SGHTS and CDR2 YDEGEE. V was cut by 1 base and J by 8 bases, with 6 bases left in between. This CDR3 region has 11 residues. CDR3 nucleotide sequence: TGTGCCAGCAGCTTGTATTGGGGCTACACCTTC. Amino acids: CASSLYWGYTF.

CDR3 DNA: TGCGCCAGCAGCCAAGAGGTGGGGGCAGACGAGCAGTACTTC. The encoded protein is CASSQEVGADEQYF. The chain carries TRBV4-1 and TRBJ2-7; tentative D call: TRBD1 (6 bases). Germline V gene sequence: CDR1 MGHRA, CDR2 YSYEKL. This CDR3 has 14 amino acids. Trimming stripped 0 bases from V and 5 bases from J, with 11 bases between.

This clone was counted once. This sequence joins TRBV6-1 and TRBJ2-1, with D uncertain. CDR1 is MNHNS, CDR2 SASEGT, per germline. The CDR3 runs to 16 residues. V lost 2 bases and J lost 4, with 15 bases in between. The CDR3 loop is CASSESGLWGYNEQFF. The CDR3, as DNA: TGTGCCAGCAGTGAATCCGGCCTCTGGGGTTACAATGAGCAGTTCTTC.

The chain couples TRBV6-1 to TRBJ1-2; D perhaps matches TRBD1 (6 bases). V shed 2 bases and J shed 5 bases, with 15 bases lying between them. The CDR3 loop spans 15 amino acids. The germline gives CDR1 MNHNS, CDR2 SASEGT. The CDR3 coding sequence is TGTGCCAGCAGTGAATGGTTCGGGACACTATATGGCTACACCTTC. This codes for CASSEWFGTLYGYTF.

The chain employs TRBV7-2 and TRBJ2-7, with D possibly being TRBD1 (6 bases). The CDR3 is made up of 15 amino acids. Germline lookup yields CDR1 SGHTA and CDR2 FQGNSA. V was trimmed by 5 bases and J by 2 bases, leaving 16 bases between them. In DNA form, the CDR3 reads TGTGCCAGCAGCGAGGGACACTCTGCACCCTACGAGCAGTACTTC. It encodes CASSEGHSAPYEQYF.

The chain uses TRBV19 and TRBJ1-2; maybe TRBD1 (5 bases). V was shortened by 4 bases and J by 4 bases, with 19 bases between the two germline ends. There are 16 residues in the CDR3. The germline gives CDR1 LNHDA, CDR2 SQIVND (reference sequence). Here the CDR3 reads CASSKSQGGMFYGYTF. Here the CDR3 DNA reads TGTGCCAGTAGTAAATCGCAGGGAGGGATGTTCTATGGCTACACCTTC. Looking up the rest from reference TRBV19 and TRBJ1-2 gives the full variable domain: DGGITQSPKYLFRKEGQNVTLSCEQNLNHDAMYWYRQDPGQGLRLIYYSQIVNDFQKGDIAEGYSVSREKKESFPLTVTSAQKNPTAFYLCASSKSQGGMFYGYTFGSGTRLTVV.

V and J are TRBV6-6 and TRBJ2-5; maybe TRBD1 (5 bases). Germline V lookup: CDR1 MNHNY, CDR2 SVGAGI (reference sequence). The CDR3 has 13 residues. The V and J ends lost 7 bases and 1 base respectively, with 10 bases between them. CDR3 sequence reads: CASKQGSQETQYF. CDR3 sequence (DNA): TGTGCCAGCAAGCAGGGATCCCAAGAGACCCAGTACTTC.

The genes are TRBV5-1 and TRBJ2-1, with D unclear. Per the germline V gene, CDR1 is SGHRS and CDR2 is YFSETQ. The CDR3 length is 13 residues. Trimming cost V 0 bases and J 7 bases, with 8 bases left between them. CDR3 in amino acids: CASSLASANEQFF. The CDR3 bases are TGCGCCAGCAGCTTGGCGTCGGCGAATGAGCAGTTCTTC.

The table lists this clone with a count of one. The chain recombines TRBV7-9 with TRBJ1-2; D gene uncertain. CDR3 size: 14 residues. Germline V lookup: CDR1 SEHNR, CDR2 FQNEAQ (reference sequence). Between the trimmed V and J ends, which lost 7 bases and 8 bases, there was a span of 20 bases. CDR3 in amino acids: CASTPPVTRDGYTF. The CDR3, as DNA: TGTGCCAGCACCCCCCCCGTAACTCGAGACGGCTACACCTTC.

This sequence joins TRBV15 and TRBJ2-1, with 14 bases fitting TRBD2. This CDR3 is 17 amino acids long. Germline V lookup: CDR1 LNHNV, CDR2 YYDKDF (reference sequence). V was clipped by 1 base and J by 9 bases; unmatched bases: 8. DNA for the CDR3: TGTGCCACCAGCAGAGGGACTAGCGGGAGGTTTGGACTTGAGCAGTTCTTC. Protein: CATSRGTSGRFGLEQFF.

A single count supports this clone. The J gene is TRBJ2-1, the V gene TRBV29-1, with D perhaps TRBD1 (6 bases). This CDR3 has 12 amino acids. V lost 4 bases to trimming and J lost 4 bases, with 8 bases between them. The V gene's germline CDR1 is SQVTM and CDR2 ANQGSEA. DNA of the CDR3: TGCAGCGTTGCAGGGGAGTACAATGAGCAGTTCTTC. This sequence encodes CSVAGEYNEQFF.

This clone showed up just once. This chain connects TRBV13 to TRBJ2-7; the match to TRBD2 covers 9 bases. This CDR3 is 15 amino acids long. CDR1 and CDR2 (germline): PRHDT, FYEKMQ (reference sequence). Trimming at V came to 1 base and at J to 6 bases, leaving 7 bases not matched to a gene. The CDR3 DNA sequence: TGTGCCAGCAGCTTAGTGGGTGCGGGGGGGCCCGAGCAGTACTTC. Its translation: CASSLVGAGGPEQYF.